This T cell receptor (beta chain) was identified in a study of early T cells in non-severe SARS-CoV-2 infection. CDR1 is MDHEN and CDR2 is SYDVKM in the germline V gene. The CDR3 is 12 amino acids. V was cut by 5 bases and J by 4 bases, with 8 bases left in between. TCRdb redid the calling of the 5' RACE reads with MiXCR, one entry per CDR3 protein. The table lists tens of thousands of distinct CDR3 sequences, 6.5% to 7.5% of them singletons. This clonotype has ten or more counts. Its target is unknown. General study findings and limits: Matching with VDJdb favored anti-spike CD8 responses (missing private and CD4 specificities).

This TCR came from an adult who was a healthcare worker with PCR-confirmed SARS-CoV-2 infection or an uninfected control (not recorded which). The source material was whole blood, sampled at baseline. The chain carries TRBV28 and TRBJ1-2; D might be TRBD1 (6 bases). In DNA, the CDR3 is TGTGCCAGCAGTCCACAGGGCTATGGCTACACCTTC. Translated, it gives CASSPQGYGYTF.